This T cell receptor (beta chain) came from a study of cytomegalovirus exposure and HLA in healthy donors. Primers: 60 Vbeta forward and 13 Jbeta reverse. Generated by immunoSEQ multiplex PCR, the TCRdb table keeps only in-frame clones and is missing some. This sample has around 140,000 clones; around 80% occur once, and the top ten carry about 1.4%. Germline loops: CDR1 SGHNT, CDR2 YENEEA. This CDR3 has 15 residues. V lost 5 bases, J lost 12 bases, and 23 bases lay in between. The receptor was isolated from a man aged 25-45 years in good health and CMV-seropositive. Specimen: PBMCs. V usage is TRBV11-3 and J usage is TRBJ2-1; D perhaps matches TRBD1 (7 bases). CDR3 nucleotides: TGTGCCAGCAGCCGCAGGGGGGATGGGGATGTGGGGCAGTTCTTC. Translation: CASSRRGDGDVGQFF.